This T cell receptor beta chain was identified during a study of shared clonotypes between healthy human individuals. Findings and limits, study-wide: A few donors showed sharing of approximately 5% of naive CD4 clonotypes.

The germline V gene encodes CDR1 SGHNT and CDR2 YYREEE (reference sequence). V was clipped by 4 bases and J by 1 base, with 10 bases between them. This CDR3 contains 14 residues. The repertoire was sequenced with immunoSEQ multiplex PCR; TCRdb's copy has only in-frame clones and lacks some. The data contain 2 million to 2.5 million clones, 90% to 95% of them seen just once; the ten biggest clones take up 0.1% to 0.15%. Points on this clone: Its antigen is unidentified.

The sequenced sample consisted of naive CD4+ T cells sorted from blood. Noted subset: CD45RA+ positively selected. This TCR came from a young man in good health. The rearrangement joins TRBV5-4 to TRBJ2-3, with a tentative D call TRBD2 (6 bases). The CDR3 loop is CASSDRRGTDTQYF. The CDR3 region has the DNA TGTGCCAGCAGCGATAGGAGGGGCACAGATACGCAGTATTTT.